This TCR beta chain comes out of a study of control samples from healthy donors and cancer patients. Produced via immunoSEQ multiplex PCR; TCRdb's table is partial and in-frame only. The table lists more than 85,000 clones, approximately 84% of them singletons, with roughly 39% in the top ten. This clone has only a few counts. Distinct nucleotide sequences in the sample also encode this CDR3. The clonotype originates from a man in his 70s with lung cancer. The specimen was PBMCs.

The CDR3 DNA follows: TGTGCCAGCAGCCCCGGACAGGGGCCGGGAAACACCATATATTTT. Protein product: CASSPGQGPGNTIYF. This rearrangement joins TRBV11-3 to TRBJ1-3; TRBD1 aligns across 9 bases. J lost 4 bases, V lost 5 bases, and 6 bases had no gene match. Germline V gene sequence: CDR1 SGHNT, CDR2 YENEEA. The CDR3 extends over 15 amino acids.